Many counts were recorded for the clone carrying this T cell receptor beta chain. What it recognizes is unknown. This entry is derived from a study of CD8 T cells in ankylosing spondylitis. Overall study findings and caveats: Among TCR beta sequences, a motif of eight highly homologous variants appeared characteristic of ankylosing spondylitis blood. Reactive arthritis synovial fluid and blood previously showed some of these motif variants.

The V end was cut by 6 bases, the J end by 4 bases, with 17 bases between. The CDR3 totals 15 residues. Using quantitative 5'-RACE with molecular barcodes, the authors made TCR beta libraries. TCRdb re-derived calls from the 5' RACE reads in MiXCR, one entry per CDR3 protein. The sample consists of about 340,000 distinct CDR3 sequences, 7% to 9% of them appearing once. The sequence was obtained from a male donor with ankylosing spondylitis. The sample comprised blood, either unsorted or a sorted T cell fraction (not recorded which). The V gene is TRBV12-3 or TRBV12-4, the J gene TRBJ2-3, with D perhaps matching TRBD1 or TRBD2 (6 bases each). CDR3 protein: CASRIGGLGSDTQYF. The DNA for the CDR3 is TGTGCCAGCAGGATAGGGGGACTGGGTTCAGATACGCAGTATTTT.